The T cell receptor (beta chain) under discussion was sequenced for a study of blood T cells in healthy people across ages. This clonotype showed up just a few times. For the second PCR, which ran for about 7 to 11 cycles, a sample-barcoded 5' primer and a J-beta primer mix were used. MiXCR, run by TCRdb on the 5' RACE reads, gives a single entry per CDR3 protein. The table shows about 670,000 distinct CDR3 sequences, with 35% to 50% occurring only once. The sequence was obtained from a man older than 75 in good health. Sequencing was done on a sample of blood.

The CDR3 coding sequence is TGTGCCAGCAGCCAAAGAGGGGGCGCGAATTCACCCCTCCACTTT. Its translation: CASSQRGGANSPLHF. The V gene is TRBV14, the J gene TRBJ1-6, with TRBD1 matching 7 bases. The CDR3 is made up of 15 amino acids. CDR1 SGHDN and CDR2 FVKESK come from the germline V gene. After removal of 2 bases from V and 7 bases from J, the junction contained 5 bases not matched to a gene.